This T cell receptor (beta chain) was sequenced for a study of naive and memory T cell subsets (dated by TCRdb to 2015 to 2018). Concerning the study at large: The figure summarizing these samples reported about 10 blood donors, 7 tuberculin skin test biopsies and 3 saline control biopsies. PCR2 was typically run as a SYBR Green qPCR and stopped at a set threshold, although low-input samples could use end-point PCR of around 6 cycles instead.

A robust, sensitive protocol for the amplification, sequencing and analysis of TCRs was described in the study, in which 3' ligation of a UMI-containing oligonucleotide to TCR cDNA was used. For whole blood analysis, approximately 2.5 ml of peripheral blood was collected from healthy adult volunteers into Tempus tubes, and RNA was extracted following the manufacturer's instructions. Before reverse transcription, total RNA that had not been cell sorted was treated with RQ1 DNase, with a target input of about 1 to 1,100 ng. Libraries were prepared from skin biopsies and whole blood to test how robust the pipeline was in samples where T cells are a minority population. Receptor amplification or capture employed UMI-ligation and nested PCR. Four rounds of PCR, run with the SP2 primer together with nested alpha and beta constant region primers, were used to amplify the ligated cDNA. For the blood and skin samples, TCR RNA was reverse transcribed with SuperScript IV using primers for the alpha and beta constant regions. Using T4 RNA ligase 1, an oligonucleotide carrying both the Illumina SP2 primer and a UMI was ligated onto the 3' end of the cDNA. The 12-nucleotide UMI consisted of two random hexamers with an eight-base spacer between the hexamers to prevent hairpin formation. From the second PCR onward, the TCR alpha and beta chain libraries were handled separately, and dual indexing was used for multiplexing. After pooling, the indexed libraries were analyzed by capillary electrophoresis and sequenced on either an Illumina MiSeq or NextSeq. PhiX DNA at roughly 5-8% was spiked into libraries to increase base diversity and improve cluster recognition. The authors processed their data as follows. UMIs were extracted from read 2 by Demultiplexor and combined with the TCR sequence from read 1, and reads were split according to sample indices. V and J genes and V-J junctions were identified by Decombinator, which gave every TCR a five-part identifier that included V and J deletions. Collapsinator relied on UMIs to correct both sequencing errors and PCR amplification heterogeneity, producing a UMI-based abundance for each TCR. CDR3Translator converted identifiers to nucleotide sequence, translated to amino acids, and extracted CDR3 regions using terminal motifs. Error-corrected alpha and beta TCR counts from blood and skin were compared after normalization to input RNA amount. TCRdb trimmed the raw reads at Q25, called clones with MiXCR and kept productive beta chains. A single entry per CDR3 protein holds the most common genes and DNA from its merged rows. TCRdb's processing, not the authors' own work, is the source of the V and J calls. This sample lists around 24,000 distinct CDR3 sequences; roughly 5.2% were detected once. The ten largest make up approximately 7.4% of the sample.

CDR1 and CDR2 were assigned from the germline V gene as ENHRY and SYGVKD. V and J are trimmed by 2 bases and 0 bases, and the gene matches miss 0 bases of the junction. The CDR3 runs 14 residues from the cysteine to the phenylalanine. Here the CDR3 DNA is all that survives: 42 bases in frame from base 1. General study outcomes and caveats: The RNA-based method was acknowledged as potentially sensitive to TCR transcript changes with T cell activation and differentiation.

With regard to this clonotype: Its antigen is not yet known. No much larger clone exists at a distance of one base, and base qualities are not known.

This receptor was identified in an adult in good health. The chain links TRBV10-3 with TRBJ1-1, and TRBD1 matches 7 of the central bases. Sequencing was carried out using blood. The CDR3 in this case is CAISEDRVNTEAFF. The bases are TGTGCCATCAGTGAGGACAGGGTGAACACTGAAGCTTTCTTT.